The source of this TCR beta chain is a study of beta chain features in type 1 diabetes (dated by TCRdb to 2017 to 2018). Study-wide context: Mean age, gender distribution, total cell number and subset yield did not differ between patients and healthy donors. The study compared the TCRB repertoires of sorted circulating CD4+ T cell subsets in recently diagnosed type 1 diabetes patients with those in matched healthy donors. Regulatory and stem cell-like memory subsets were isolated from only 8 patients and roughly eight healthy donors, whereas naive and central memory subsets came from all 30 or so donors. A total of some 100,000,000 sorted cells were examined across all samples, and a strong correlation was observed between cell number per subset and RNA yield.

Points the paper makes about the study in general: In all four CD4+ subsets, TCRB CDR3 length was moderately but significantly shorter in type 1 diabetes patients. Patients with type 1 diabetes made fewer insertions and deleted more nucleotides at VDJ recombination sites, implying thymic rearrangement abnormalities. Shorter templates might have been favored by PCR, but patient and control samples were amplified and corrected together, so both groups would have been affected equally by any skew. Only small numbers of individuals were included in the HLA sub-analyses, which left unresolved whether HLA type had any influence on TCRB rearrangement. Naive, central memory and regulatory TCRB repertoires appeared to be more alike among patients than among healthy donors. Because cDNA was sequenced instead of genomic DNA, highly expressing activated cells could be over-represented, though the groups showed no difference in activation or CD3 levels.

Details on this clone: Its cognate antigen has yet to be identified. No much larger clonotype is one base removed from it; base qualities were not supplied.

The entire amount of isolated RNA was reverse transcribed using the High Capacity cDNA Reverse Transcription Kit, so the sequenced TCRB transcripts were expressed ones. Deep immunoSEQ sequencing was performed on naive, central memory and regulatory T cell samples, with an average of roughly 4 million total reads per sample. After sorted cells were lysed in RLT buffer, RNA was extracted with DNase-treated RNeasy Micro or Mini kits, with the choice depending on cell number. To prevent cross-contamination, each cell subset was processed individually, whereas patient and healthy donor samples were processed jointly. Using the immunoSEQ multiplex PCR, TCRB sequences were amplified from cDNA into 87-bp fragments spanning the CDR3 region. The amplicons were sequenced using the Illumina HiSeq platform. Concerning the study's data processing: PCR bias was corrected computationally using synthetic template baselines, and reads within Hamming distance 2 were collapsed, with unmergeable singletons discarded. By aligning reads against IMGT, V, D and J genes, CDR3 length, and insertions or deletions at six rearrangement sites were assigned. Within each subset, clonotype counts were normalized to the number of sorted cells before true diversity and Gini coefficients were calculated with the tcR R package. The overlap coefficient, calculated on TCRB nucleotide sequences, was used to quantify repertoire sharing. Out-of-frame TCRB sequences from naive cells were analyzed to stand in for the pre-selection repertoire. TCRdb holds this immuneACCESS table with in-frame rearrangements only. Some clones are missing; in checked studies, unresolved V genes explain under half, and the rest has no known cause. From that table come the V and J calls and clone size; the DNA was used to work out D and trimming. The sample yields roughly 340,000 clones; approximately 15% were counted once. The ten largest clones represent 0.015% of the sample.

Each donor gave one peripheral blood draw, roughly 0.12 L on average, collected into heparinised tubes. A BD FACSAria II was used to sort naive, central memory, regulatory and stem cell-like memory CD4+ T cells with a panel that included CD45RO, CCR7, CD25, CD127, CD95 and CD27. Every sorted population had a purity above 95%. PBMCs were isolated right away by Lymphoprep density gradient centrifugation and were stained directly, without culture. So that batch effects would be minimized, each experiment stained and sorted samples in pairs, pairing one healthy donor with one patient. The clonotype was recovered from a woman under 30 with type 1 diabetes. The sequencing input was naive CD4+ T cells from blood. The cell subset or site label, read with the paper, signifies: true naive CD4+ T cells.

The CDR3 protein is CASSDSGGQEAFF. The sequenced DNA: TGTGCCAGCAGCGATAGCGGGGGACAAGAAGCTTTCTTT. In this chain, TRBV7-2 is recombined with TRBJ1-1, with TRBD1 tentatively as D gene (6 bases match). Trimming takes 5 bases from V and 8 bases from J, and the germline ends sit 15 bases apart. The CDR3 holds 13 amino acids from the cysteine to the phenylalanine. This entry keeps only the CDR3 DNA: 39 bases, framed from base 1. CDR1 is given as SGHTA and CDR2 as FQGNSA, both from the germline V gene.